Listed below are T cell receptor beta chains from one sample, sequenced in a study of OX40 agonist ivuxolimab in advanced cancers. Measured with immunoSEQ multiplex PCR; TCRdb has only the in-frame clones, and not every one. This table holds 50,000 to 70,000 clones, over 90% found once. The sample in question was CD4+ or CD8+ T cells sorted from blood, obtained in a trial of the OX40 agonist ivuxolimab. These receptors were obtained from an adult with an advanced solid tumor such as melanoma, head and neck, liver or kidney cancer. CDR3s include the opening cysteine and the closing phenylalanine or tryptophan. D genes are given only for firm matches. Clone sizes are given selectively: once, few, many, or a class where the clone is expanded.

D gene | J gene | V gene | clone size | CDR3 DNA | CDR3 protein
. | TRBJ1-4 | TRBV19 | . | TGTGCCAGTACCCCGGAGCCGGGCGGTGAAAAACTGTTTTTT | CASTPEPGGEKLFF
. | TRBJ2-5 | TRBV19 | . | TGTGCCAGTAGTCTCGATCTAGAGGTGATTGAGACCCAGTACTTC | CASSLDLEVIETQYF
TRBD1 | TRBJ2-7 | TRBV4-1 | once | TGCGCCAGCAGCCAGAACAGGGGCCAAGGATACGAGCAGTACTTC | CASSQNRGQGYEQYF
TRBD2 | TRBJ2-7 | TRBV5-6 | . | TGTGCCAGCAGCCCCGAAGGAGCGGGAGTATACGAGCAGTACTTC | CASSPEGAGVYEQYF
. | TRBJ1-1 | TRBV4-2 | . | TGTGCCAGCAGCCCGTCCCGTTCAGCGAACACTGAAGCTTTCTTT | CASSPSRSANTEAFF
TRBD2 | TRBJ2-7 | TRBV11-2 | . | TGTGCCAGCAGCTTAGAGACTAGCGGGGACTCAGAGCAGTACTTC | CASSLETSGDSEQYF
. | TRBJ1-1 | TRBV4-1 | . | TGCGCCAGCAGCCAAAGTTGGGTCAAGAGGGGTGCTGAAGCTTTCTTT | CASSQSWVKRGAEAFF
. | TRBJ2-1 | TRBV13 | . | TGTGCCAGCAGCTTAGTCCCAGGGGATGAGCAGTTCTTC | CASSLVPGDEQFF
. | TRBJ2-7 | TRBV5-1 | . | TGCGCCAGCAGCTTGTTAGGTGTCTTTCGGCAGTACTTC | CASSLLGVFRQYF
. | TRBJ2-7 | TRBV9 | . | TGTGCCAGCAGCGTAACCCACGGGGAGCAGTACTTC | CASSVTHGEQYF
. | TRBJ1-2 | TRBV16 | . | TGTGCCAGCAGCCAACAAGCTGGGCAGACAGTTTACTATGGCTACACCTTC | CASSQQAGQTVYYGYTF
TRBD2 | TRBJ2-2 | TRBV13 | once | TGTGCCAGCAGCTGGACTAGTTACACCGGGGAGCTGTTTTTT | CASSWTSYTGELFF
. | TRBJ2-7 | TRBV5-1 | . | TGCGCCAGCAGTTGGGAGGCGACCTCCTACGAGCAGTACTTC | CASSWEATSYEQYF
. | TRBJ2-5 | TRBV28 | . | TGTGCCAGCAGTTTACCCCCCACAAGGTCCTTTGGCAGGCGGAACCAAGAGACCCAGTACTTC | CASSLPPTRSFGRRNQETQYF
. | TRBJ2-7 | TRBV28 | . | TGTGCCAGCAGTTTAATGGGCTCCTCCTACTCCGAGCAGTACTTC | CASSLMGSSYSEQYF
. | TRBJ2-7 | TRBV4-3 | . | TGCGCCAGCAGCCACGTGGAGGGGGACTACGAGCAGTACTTC | CASSHVEGDYEQYF
. | TRBJ2-7 | TRBV10-2 | . | TGCGCCACGTTATCCCCTGAGGGGGGGGACTACGAGCAGTACTTC | CATLSPEGGDYEQYF
. | TRBJ2-7 | TRBV6-1 | . | TGTGCCAGCAGTACGTGGGGTGGTCAGCAGTACTTC | CASSTWGGQQYF